These 13 T cell receptor beta chains came from one sample sequenced in a study of blood T cell repertoires in COVID-19. Using immunoSEQ multiplex PCR, the repertoire was profiled, and TCRdb retains in-frame clones only, with some absent. This table holds about 180,000 clones, roughly 82% found once. What was sequenced was peripheral blood. Receptors originate from a woman in her seventies with acute or convalescent COVID-19.

The chain couples TRBV5-1 to TRBJ2-5; D perhaps matches TRBD1 (5 bases). Deletions cut 0 bases from V and 5 bases from J, with 14 bases between. The CDR3 totals 15 residues. Germline lookup yields CDR1 SGHRS and CDR2 YFSETQ. CDR3 residues: CASSLDQGRVETQYF. DNA of the CDR3: TGCGCCAGCAGCTTGGATCAGGGCAGGGTGGAGACCCAGTACTTC.

The chain is built from TRBV18 and TRBJ2-5, with D possibly being TRBD2 (6 bases). The CDR3 spans 16 residues. V was clipped by 3 bases and J by 5 bases, with 19 bases between them. Germline CDR1 and CDR2: KGHSH and LQKENI. The CDR3 nucleotides are TGTGCCAGCTCACCTACGCGGGACCCGGGGACGGAGACCCAGTACTTC. Its protein is CASSPTRDPGTETQYF. The full variable domain, its missing parts supplied by reference TRBV18 and TRBJ2-5, is NAGVMQNPRHLVRRRGQEARLRCSPMKGHSHVYWYRQLPEEGLKFMVYLQKENIIDESGMPKERFSAEFPKEGPSILRIQQVVRGDSAAYFCASSPTRDPGTETQYFGPGTRLLVL.

V is TRBV5-6 and J is TRBJ2-5; no clear D gene. This CDR3 is 13 amino acids long. Germline CDR1 SGHDT, CDR2 YYEEEE. V gave up 1 base and J gave up 5 bases, with 9 bases separating them. Here the CDR3 DNA reads TGTGCCAGCAGCTTGACAGCTTCGGAGACCCAGTACTTC. Its translation: CASSLTASETQYF.

This chain joins TRBV9 and TRBJ1-1, with TRBD1 identical over 8 bases. The germline V gene encodes CDR1 SGDLS and CDR2 YYNGEE. J gave up 5 bases and V 3 bases, and 9 bases lay outside the gene matches. This CDR3 is built from 15 residues. The CDR3 nucleotides read TGTGCCAGCAGCGAGGGGCAGGGGGCGAGGACTGAAGCTTTCTTT. It codes for CASSEGQGARTEAFF.

The chain carries TRBV5-1 and TRBJ1-6, with D uncertain. Deletions cut 0 bases from V and 0 bases from J, with 4 bases between. CDR3 length equals 15 residues. The germline V gene has CDR1 SGHRS and CDR2 YFSETQ. The CDR3 protein is CASSLGSSYNSPLHF. CDR3 DNA sequence: TGCGCCAGCAGCTTGGGGAGCTCCTATAATTCACCCCTCCACTTT.

V is TRBV5-1 and J is TRBJ2-2; D might be TRBD1 (5 bases). The ends were cut back, 3 bases at V and 4 bases at J, with 10 bases in the middle. The V gene's germline CDR1 is SGHRS and CDR2 YFSETQ. The CDR3 spans 14 residues. Written as DNA, the CDR3 is TGCGCCAGCAGCTCCGACAGCCTCACCGGGGAGCTGTTTTTT. Protein: CASSSDSLTGELFF.

V usage is TRBV3-1 (or the pseudogene TRBV3-2) and J usage is TRBJ1-2; no firm D call. The CDR3 sequence is 11 residues long. Germline loops: CDR1 LGHDT, CDR2 YNNKEL (reference sequence). Trimming left V 2 bases short and J 4 bases short, with 2 bases between. The CDR3 sequence is CASSQLYGYTF. The CDR3, as DNA: TGTGCCAGCAGCCAACTCTATGGCTACACCTTC.

V usage is TRBV15 and J usage is TRBJ2-1; D is unclear. CDR3 length: 14 amino acids. Trimming removed 4 bases at V and 9 bases at J, with 16 bases between. The germline CDR1 and CDR2 sequences are LNHNV and YYDKDF (reference sequence). CDR3 residues: CATSTSLVGGEQFF. The CDR3 DNA sequence: TGTGCCACCAGCACCTCCCTGGTCGGCGGTGAGCAGTTCTTC.

This chain joins TRBV6-1 and TRBJ2-7; TRBD1 agrees at 8 bases. Germline values: CDR1 MNHNS, CDR2 SASEGT. The CDR3 is made up of 15 amino acids. With V trimmed by 3 bases and J by 0 bases, 4 bases remained unmatched. This CDR3 is CASSDIQGVSYEQYF. Here the CDR3 DNA reads TGTGCCAGCAGTGACATACAGGGGGTCTCCTACGAGCAGTACTTC.

The chain carries TRBV18 and TRBJ1-1; possibly TRBD1 for D (5 bases). The CDR3 loop spans 15 amino acids. Trimming took off 1 base at V and 11 bases at J, with 20 bases between the two ends. The germline V gene encodes CDR1 KGHSH and CDR2 LQKENI. CDR3 nucleotides: TGTGCCAGCTCACCACAATCGGACCCTCCCGGGACTGCTTTCTTT. It codes for CASSPQSDPPGTAFF.

The CDR3 region is CASTLSGTGNNQPQHF. Written as DNA, the CDR3 is TGTGCCAGTACTCTTTCCGGGACAGGGAACAATCAGCCCCAGCATTTT. The chain links TRBV19 to TRBJ1-5, with 9 nucleotides matching TRBD1. Per germline, CDR1 LNHDA and CDR2 SQIVND (reference sequence). This CDR3 is 16 amino acids long. After removal of 7 bases from V and 3 bases from J, the junction contained 10 bases not matched to a gene.

V usage is TRBV6-2 or TRBV6-3 and J usage is TRBJ1-5; 12 bases are a match to TRBD1. Germline V gene sequence: CDR1 MNHEY, CDR2 SVGEGT. Trimming removed 7 bases from V and 0 bases from J; junction bases left unmatched: 10. There are 18 residues in the CDR3. CDR3 sequence: CASNPRDRGPYSNQPQHF. The CDR3 coding sequence is TGTGCCAGCAACCCCCGGGACAGGGGGCCTTATAGCAATCAGCCCCAGCATTTT.

The rearrangement joins TRBV10-2 to TRBJ1-5; 7 positions agree with TRBD1. The V and J ends lost 0 bases and 5 bases, in that order; junction bases with no gene match: 4. This CDR3 contains 15 residues. Germline CDR1 WSHSY, CDR2 SAAADI. The CDR3, as DNA: TGCGCCAGCAGTGAGTCGGCAGGGGGACATCAGCCCCAGCATTTT. Translated, it gives CASSESAGGHQPQHF.